This is a list of T cell receptor beta chains from one sample in a study of lymphopenia after photon versus proton radiotherapy. Method: immunoSEQ multiplex PCR; TCRdb's copy keeps in-frame clones and lacks some. The sample has under 30,000 clones, 87% seen once. Here the sequenced sample was peripheral blood, taken from a patient treated with proton-based radiotherapy. The receptor source for this set is a woman in her fifties or sixties with cholangiocarcinoma. Some clones in this sample may be carry-over from other donors' samples. Both conserved end residues are part of each CDR3. A D gene is named only where the DNA matches it firmly. A clone size is listed for some rows: how often the clone was seen (once, few, many), or a class if it is expanded.

>-|TRBV10-3|TRBJ2-7|-
TGTGCCATCAGTGAGTCGATGGGCGTCTACGAGCAGTACTTC
CAISESMGVYEQYF
>-|TRBV7-2|TRBJ2-1|-
TGTGCCAGCAGCTTAGTGGGGACTTCCTCCTACAATGAGCAGTTCTTC
CASSLVGTSSYNEQFF
>-|TRBV5-1|TRBJ2-2|-
TGCGCCAGCAGCTTCACCGGTGAGACTGGGGAGCTGTTTTTT
CASSFTGETGELFF
>TRBD1|TRBV5-1|TRBJ1-2|-
TGCGCCAGCAGCTCGGTGTCCGGGACAGGGATCCTAAACTATGGCTACACCTTC
CASSSVSGTGILNYGYTF
>-|TRBV30|TRBJ2-2|few
TGTGCCTGGAGTGTCAGGGTGGCACCCGGGGAGCTGTTTTTT
CAWSVRVAPGELFF
>TRBD2|TRBV18|TRBJ2-5|once
TGTGCCAGCTCCCTCGCGGGGGGCCGCGAGACCCAGTACTTC
CASSLAGGRETQYF
>TRBD1|TRBV9|TRBJ2-2|-
TGTGCCAGCAGCGTAGGACAGGGGCACACCGGGGAGCTGTTTTTT
CASSVGQGHTGELFF
>-|TRBV6-5|TRBJ2-7|-
TGTGCCAGCAGTTCTCTTGGGGGGATCCACTTC
CASSSLGGIHF
>TRBD1|TRBV27|TRBJ1-2|-
TGTGCCAGCAGTCCGTTGGACAGGTCTTCATATGGCTACACCTTC
CASSPLDRSSYGYTF
>-|TRBV5-1|TRBJ2-6|-
TGCGCCAGCAGCTTGGATCGGGGGAACTCTGGGGCCAACGTCCTGACTTTC
CASSLDRGNSGANVLTF
>-|TRBV25-1|TRBJ2-5|-
TGTGCCAGCAGAGCACCGGGACAAGCGGTGACCCAGTACTTC
CASRAPGQAVTQYF
>-|TRBV9|TRBJ2-1|-
TGTGCCAGCAGCCGAATAGGGGGTTCCTACAATGAGCAGTTCTTC
CASSRIGGSYNEQFF
>-|TRBV7-2|TRBJ1-5|-
TGTGCCAGCAGCTTAGCTTCGCAAAGCAATCAGCCCCAGCATTTT
CASSLASQSNQPQHF
>-|TRBV19|TRBJ2-1|-
TGTGCCAGTAGTACTCTCGAAGGGTTTTACAATGAGCAGTTCTTC
CASSTLEGFYNEQFF
>-|TRBV4-1|TRBJ1-1|-
TGCGCCAGCAGCCGTATGGGGGCAGACACTGAAGCTTTCTTT
CASSRMGADTEAFF
>TRBD1|TRBV2|TRBJ1-2|medium-sized
TGTGCCAGCAGCGGACAGGAAAACTATGGCTACACCTTC
CASSGQENYGYTF
>-|TRBV9|TRBJ2-1|-
TGTGCCAGCAGCGTAGAGGTGGGAGCGAGAAATGAGCAGTTCTTC
CASSVEVGARNEQFF
>-|TRBV19|TRBJ2-7|-
TGTGCCAGTAGCCCCAAAGGAGACGAGCAGTACTTC
CASSPKGDEQYF
>-|TRBV6-1|TRBJ1-2|once
TGTGCCAGCAGTGTGCAGGCCGAAAACTATGGCTACACCTTC
CASSVQAENYGYTF
>-|TRBV27|TRBJ1-1|-
TGTGCCAGCAGTTTAATGGGGACGGCTGAAGCTTTCTTT
CASSLMGTAEAFF
>TRBD1|TRBV5-5|TRBJ2-1|-
TGTGCCAGCAGCTTGCGGACAGGGTCTGGTGAGCAGTTCTTC
CASSLRTGSGEQFF
>-|TRBV7-2|TRBJ2-1|once
TGTGCCAGCAGCTTAGTGGGGTATGAGCAGTTCTTC
CASSLVGYEQFF
>-|TRBV14|TRBJ2-1|-
TGTGCCAGCAGCCACCTTCCCGGGGTTGAATCCTACAATGAGCAGTTCTTC
CASSHLPGVESYNEQFF
>-|TRBV2|TRBJ2-1|-
TGTGCCAGCATACTGGGGCCCAGCGAGCAGTTCTTC
CASILGPSEQFF
>-|TRBV7-9|TRBJ2-5|once
TGTGCCAGCAGCTTAGGGCTCTCAAGGGGAGAGACCCAGTACTTC
CASSLGLSRGETQYF
>TRBD1|TRBV13|TRBJ1-1|-
TGTGCCAGCAGCCTCATTGGGGACAGGGTGAACACTGAAGCTTTCTTT
CASSLIGDRVNTEAFF